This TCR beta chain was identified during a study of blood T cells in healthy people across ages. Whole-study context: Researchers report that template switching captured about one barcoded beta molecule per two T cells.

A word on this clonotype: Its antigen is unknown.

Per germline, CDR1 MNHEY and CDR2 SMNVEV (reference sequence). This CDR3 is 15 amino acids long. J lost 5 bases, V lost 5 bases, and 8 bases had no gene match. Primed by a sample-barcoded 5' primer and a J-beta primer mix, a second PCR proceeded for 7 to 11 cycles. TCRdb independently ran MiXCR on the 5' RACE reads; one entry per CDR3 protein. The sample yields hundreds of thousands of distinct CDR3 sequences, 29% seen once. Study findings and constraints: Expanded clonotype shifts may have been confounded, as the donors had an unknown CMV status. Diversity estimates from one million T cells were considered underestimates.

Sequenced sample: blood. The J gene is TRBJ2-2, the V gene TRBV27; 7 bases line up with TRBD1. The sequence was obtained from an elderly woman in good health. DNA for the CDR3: TGTGCCAGCAGTCGTGACAGGGTCGTAACCGGGGAGCTGTTTTTT. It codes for CASSRDRVVTGELFF.